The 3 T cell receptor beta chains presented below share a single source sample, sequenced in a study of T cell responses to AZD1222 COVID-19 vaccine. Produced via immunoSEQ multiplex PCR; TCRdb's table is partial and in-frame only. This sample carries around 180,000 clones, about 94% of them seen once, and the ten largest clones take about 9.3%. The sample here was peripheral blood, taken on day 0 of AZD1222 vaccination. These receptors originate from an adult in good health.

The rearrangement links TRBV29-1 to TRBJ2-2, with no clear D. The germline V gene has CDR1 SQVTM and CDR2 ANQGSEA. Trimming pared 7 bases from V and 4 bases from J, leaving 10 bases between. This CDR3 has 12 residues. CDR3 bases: TGCAGCGCTCGACCGGGCACCGGGGAGCTGTTTTTT. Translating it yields CSARPGTGELFF.

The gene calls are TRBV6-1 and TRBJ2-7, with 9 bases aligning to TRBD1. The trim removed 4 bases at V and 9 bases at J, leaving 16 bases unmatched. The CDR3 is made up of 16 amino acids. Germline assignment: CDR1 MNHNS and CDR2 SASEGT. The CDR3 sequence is CASSATGTGKPTRQYF. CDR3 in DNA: TGTGCCAGCAGTGCCACCGGGACAGGGAAGCCTACGAGGCAGTACTTC.

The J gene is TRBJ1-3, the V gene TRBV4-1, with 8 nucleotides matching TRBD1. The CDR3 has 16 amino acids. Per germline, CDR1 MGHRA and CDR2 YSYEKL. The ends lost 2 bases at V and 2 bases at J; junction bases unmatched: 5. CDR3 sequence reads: CASSQLTGGPGNTIYF. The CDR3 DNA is TGCGCCAGCAGCCAACTAACAGGGGGACCTGGAAACACCATATATTTT.